This TCR beta chain is from a study of T cell changes during pregnancy in multiple sclerosis. Clones were sequenced by immunoSEQ multiplex PCR, and TCRdb holds only the in-frame ones, with some missing. Among more than 65,000 clones listed, about 93% were seen once. The germline gives CDR1 MNHEY, CDR2 SVGAGI. V was trimmed by 7 bases and J by 0 bases, leaving 10 bases between them. This CDR3 has 13 amino acids. The chain recombines TRBV6-5 with TRBJ2-7; D is perhaps TRBD2 (6 bases). The sequenced sample was peripheral blood, obtained in the first trimester of pregnancy. The TCR comes from a female donor with multiple sclerosis, enrolled in a pregnancy study. Here the CDR3 DNA reads TGTGCCAGCACCCGCGGGATCTCCTACGAGCAGTACTTC. This translates into CASTRGISYEQYF.